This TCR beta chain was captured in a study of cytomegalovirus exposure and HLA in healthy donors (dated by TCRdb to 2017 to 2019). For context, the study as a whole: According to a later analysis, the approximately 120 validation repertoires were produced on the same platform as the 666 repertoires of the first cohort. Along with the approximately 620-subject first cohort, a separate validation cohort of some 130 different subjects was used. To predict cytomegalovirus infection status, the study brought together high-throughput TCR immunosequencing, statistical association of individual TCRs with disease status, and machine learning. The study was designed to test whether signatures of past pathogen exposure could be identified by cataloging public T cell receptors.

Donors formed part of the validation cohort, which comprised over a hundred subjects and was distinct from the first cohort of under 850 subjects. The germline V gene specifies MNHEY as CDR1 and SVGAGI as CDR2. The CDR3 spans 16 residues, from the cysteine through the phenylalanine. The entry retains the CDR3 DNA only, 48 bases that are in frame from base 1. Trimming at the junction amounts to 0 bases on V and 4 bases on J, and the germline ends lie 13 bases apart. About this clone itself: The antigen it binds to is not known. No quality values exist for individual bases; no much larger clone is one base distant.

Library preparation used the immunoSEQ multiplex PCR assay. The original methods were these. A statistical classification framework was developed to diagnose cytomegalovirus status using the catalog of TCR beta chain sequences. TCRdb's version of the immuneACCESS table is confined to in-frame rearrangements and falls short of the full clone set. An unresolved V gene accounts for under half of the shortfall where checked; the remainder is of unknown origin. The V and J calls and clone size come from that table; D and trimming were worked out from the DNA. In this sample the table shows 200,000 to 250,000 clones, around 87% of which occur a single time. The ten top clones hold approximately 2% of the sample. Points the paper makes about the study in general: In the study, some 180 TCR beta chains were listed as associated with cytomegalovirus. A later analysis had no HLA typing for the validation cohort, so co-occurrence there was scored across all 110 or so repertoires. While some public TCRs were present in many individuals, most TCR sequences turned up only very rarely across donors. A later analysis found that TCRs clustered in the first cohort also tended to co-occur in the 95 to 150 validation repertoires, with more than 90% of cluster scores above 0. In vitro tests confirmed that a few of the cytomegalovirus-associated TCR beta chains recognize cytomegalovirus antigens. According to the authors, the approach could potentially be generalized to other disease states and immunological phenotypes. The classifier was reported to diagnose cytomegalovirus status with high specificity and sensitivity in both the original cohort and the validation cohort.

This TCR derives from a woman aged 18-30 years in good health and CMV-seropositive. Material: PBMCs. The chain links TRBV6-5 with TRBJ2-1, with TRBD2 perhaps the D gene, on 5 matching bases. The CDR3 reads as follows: CASSYSPGLWYNEQFF. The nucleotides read TGTGCCAGCAGTTACTCCCCCGGACTTTGGTACAATGAGCAGTTCTTC.